This TCR beta chain was recovered during a study of PD-1 blockade in classical Hodgkin lymphoma (dated by TCRdb to the early 2020s). Concerning the study at large: Nivolumab dosing was 3 mg/kg intravenously every 2 weeks, continuing until either disease progression or unacceptable toxicity. The study used TCR beta sequencing and CyTOF to define a peripheral blood immune signature of response to PD-1 blockade in classical Hodgkin lymphoma.

Genomic DNA was isolated using the Qiagen DNeasy kit from unsorted PBMCs as well as from negatively selected CD4+ and CD8+ fractions. TCR beta CDR3 regions were amplified by immunoSEQ multiplex PCR using primers annealing to V and J segments. A synthetic immune receptor repertoire was used to minimize amplification bias, and remaining bias was computationally removed after sequencing. Under the source paper's analysis protocol: Custom Python scripts were used to quantify repertoire diversity as the Shannon entropy index. The unsorted, CD4+ and CD8+ repertoires were each analyzed separately, with the exception of combined analyses, where CD4+ and CD8+ sequences were merged in silico. Clonal expansion was defined as at least a 2-fold frequency increase after treatment relative to C1D1, with a pseudocount of 0.5 for undetected baseline clones. Clones with 0 or 1 copy at C1D1 were defined as singleton clones, while clones with 2 or more copies were defined as non-singleton clones. Clones expanded in unsorted samples were assigned a CD4+, CD8+ or unknown annotation through matching of protein sequences in sorted samples from the same patient. Wilcoxon tests on paired samples were used to test changes in diversity from C1D1 to C4D1. TCRdb took this table from immuneACCESS and kept in-frame rearrangements with V and J called. Such tables lack part of the clones; where checked against another copy, unresolved V genes explain under half of the gap, and the rest is unexplained. The DNA was the basis for D and trimming; V, J and clone size are from that table. Present in this sample are tens of thousands of clones, 70% to 75% of which were seen just once. The leading ten clones occupy around 3.3% of the sample.

CDR3 length: 13 amino acids, cysteine to phenylalanine. Just CDR3 DNA is preserved here, 39 bases in frame from base 1. V gives up 2 bases and J gives up 7 bases, and the segment between their germline ends measures 11 bases. Via the germline V gene, CDR1 is SGHAT and CDR2 FQNNGV. The investigation overall reported the following: By C4D1, a significant rise was seen in CD4+ TCR diversity but not in CD8+ TCR diversity (p=0.0027 vs p=0.16), and the rise was most apparent among complete responders (p=0.02). Baseline diversity similar to that of newly diagnosed patients was observed in trial patients achieving complete response, whereas significantly lower diversity was observed in partial responders and progressors. Lower diversity was seen in patients whose nivolumab began less than 1 year after ASCT, and these patients were left out of later analyses so that immune reconstitution would not confound the results. Newly diagnosed patients were reported to have lower baseline TCR diversity than healthy donors, and relapsed/refractory patients were reported to have lower baseline TCR diversity still. The study covered only a single clinical trial cohort, and the causes of the repertoire differences, possibly disease activity or prior therapy, were still not defined.

Interpreted using the paper, the time point label stands for: cycle 2 day 1 (C2D1) of nivolumab. Every trial patient had relapsed following autologous stem cell transplantation, and prior brentuximab vedotin exposure was what differed among cohorts A, B and C. The trial cohort was composed of 56 patients with relapsed/refractory classical Hodgkin lymphoma, for whom complete response, partial response or progressive disease was recorded as best overall response. Trial patients were treated with single-agent nivolumab in the multi-cohort phase II CheckMate 205 trial. An independent review committee assessed best overall response using the 2007 International Working Group response criteria. PBMCs from the trial were collected at three points: immediately before nivolumab initiation (C1D1), and during therapy at cycle 2 day 1 and cycle 4 day 1. Peripheral blood was collected in 8 mL Vacutainer Cell Preparation Tubes, from which PBMCs were isolated by centrifugation and then cryopreserved.

On this clone itself: The clone's antigen remains unknown. There are no base qualities to consult, and no much larger clone falls within one base.

This material consisted of peripheral blood mononuclear cells (PBMCs), taken before the second cycle of nivolumab. The sequence was obtained from a human donor with classical Hodgkin lymphoma. This receptor chain uses TRBV11-2 and TRBJ1-1; TRBD1 is possibly the D segment (5 matching bases). The CDR3 is CASSLFGGIEAFF. The sequenced DNA: TGTGCCAGCAGCTTATTCGGGGGGATTGAAGCTTTCTTT.